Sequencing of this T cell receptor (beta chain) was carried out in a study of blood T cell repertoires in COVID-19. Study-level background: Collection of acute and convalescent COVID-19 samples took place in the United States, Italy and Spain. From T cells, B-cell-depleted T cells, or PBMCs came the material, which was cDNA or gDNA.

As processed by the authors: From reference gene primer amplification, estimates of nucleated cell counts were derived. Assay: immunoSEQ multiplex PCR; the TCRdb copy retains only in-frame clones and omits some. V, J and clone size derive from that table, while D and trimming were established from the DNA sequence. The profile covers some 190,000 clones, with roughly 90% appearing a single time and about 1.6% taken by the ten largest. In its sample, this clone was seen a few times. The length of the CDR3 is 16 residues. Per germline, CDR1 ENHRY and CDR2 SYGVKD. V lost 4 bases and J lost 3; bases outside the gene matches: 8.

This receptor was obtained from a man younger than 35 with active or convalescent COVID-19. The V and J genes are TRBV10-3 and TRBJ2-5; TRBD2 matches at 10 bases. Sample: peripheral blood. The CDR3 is CAISGTSGEVKETQYF. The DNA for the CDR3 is TGTGCCATCAGTGGGACTAGCGGAGAGGTTAAAGAGACCCAGTACTTC.